The 23 T cell receptor beta chains listed next were all sequenced from one sample in a study of vaccination effects on CD4 cells after COVID-19. Antigen-specific CD4+ T cells were first expanded with viral peptide pools by the ViraFEST assay and only then sequenced. Isolating CD4+ T cells followed approximately 10 days of culture. Testing of the vaccine recipients showed negative nucleocapsid antibodies and no prior SARS-CoV-2 infection. Their antigens are not known. Here immunoSEQ multiplex PCR was the method, and the copy in TCRdb shows in-frame clones only, minus some. The sample has tens of thousands of clones, about four fifths seen once. This specimen consisted of CD4+ T cells from PBMCs cultured with HCoV-OC43 spike peptides, obtained before COVID-19 vaccination. Subset denoted: HCoV-OC43 spike overlapping peptide pool stimulation. Receptor source: a human donor who received a COVID-19 vaccine.

The genes are TRBV7-2 and TRBJ1-1; D uncertain. V gave up 2 bases and J gave up 5 bases, with 9 bases separating them. In germline, CDR1 is SGHTA, CDR2 FQGNSA. The CDR3 spans 13 residues. CDR3 nucleotides: TGTGCCAGCAGCTTACCGGGTAGGACTGAAGCTTTCTTT. Its translation: CASSLPGRTEAFF.

The genes are TRBV28 and TRBJ1-5; D ambiguous. Per the germline V gene, CDR1 is MDHEN and CDR2 is SYDVKM. CDR3 length: 11 amino acids. The germline V and J ends were trimmed by 5 bases and 11 bases, with 10 bases remaining between them. CDR3 DNA: TGTGCCAGCAGTGCTCTCCTGGCCCAGCATTTT. This gives the protein CASSALLAQHF.

This chain links TRBV5-4 with TRBJ2-3; D is ambiguous. The CDR3 covers 17 residues. CDR1 and CDR2 (germline): SGHNT, YYREEE (reference sequence). V gave up 4 bases and J gave up 0 bases, with 18 bases separating them. The CDR3, as DNA: TGTGCCAGCAGCAAAAACAGTATCGTATCCAGCACAGATACGCAGTATTTT. Translated, it gives CASSKNSIVSSTDTQYF.

The rearrangement uses TRBV25-1 and TRBJ2-2; weak D call: TRBD2 (6 bases). The CDR3 consists of 14 residues. The V and J ends lost 4 bases and 6 bases respectively, with 12 bases between them. Per the germline V gene, CDR1 is MGHDK and CDR2 is SYGVNS. For the CDR3, the DNA is TGTGCCAGCAGTGTCGGGGGAAAATCCGGGGAGCTGTTTTTT. Translated, it gives CASSVGGKSGELFF.

V usage is TRBV7-2 and J usage is TRBJ1-2; 8 nucleotides align to TRBD1. CDR1 and CDR2 from the germline V gene are SGHTA and FQGNSA. The junction had 5 bases not matched to a gene; V was cut back by 2 bases and J by 0 bases. The length of the CDR3 is 16 residues. The CDR3 loop reads CASSLRGQASNYGYTF. The CDR3 DNA reads as TGTGCCAGCAGCTTAAGGGGACAGGCCTCTAACTATGGCTACACCTTC.

The chain joins TRBV5-1 to TRBJ1-6, with 8 positions matching TRBD1. V gave up 5 bases and J gave up 9 bases; unmatched junction bases: 7. The CDR3 has 14 amino acids. The germline CDR1 and CDR2 sequences are SGHRS and YFSETQ. The CDR3: CASSTGGYGSPLHF. CDR3 in DNA: TGCGCCAGCAGTACAGGGGGTTATGGTTCACCCCTCCACTTT.

This clone was observed a single time. The chain has TRBV18 and TRBJ2-2; 7 nucleotides agree with TRBD2. CDR3 length equals 15 residues. Looked up from germline, CDR1 is KGHSH and CDR2 is LQKENI. The V and J ends lost 4 bases and 9 bases, in that order; junction bases with no gene match: 11. CDR3 coding DNA: TGTGCCAGCTCACGCCGAGAAGCGGGAACCCGGGAGCTGTTTTTT. Its protein is CASSRREAGTRELFF.

J is TRBJ2-5 and V is TRBV7-3; D gene ambiguous. CDR3 length equals 13 residues. Germline CDR1 is SGHTA and CDR2 is FQGTGA. V lost 1 base, J lost 4 bases, and 7 bases lay in between. CDR3 sequence (DNA): TGTGCCAGCAGCTTAATTGTTGGAGAGACCCAGTACTTC. It codes for CASSLIVGETQYF.

V is TRBV6-2 or TRBV6-3 and J is TRBJ2-3, with 7 bases lining up with TRBD1. V was clipped by 3 bases and J by 2 bases; unmatched bases: 5. The CDR3 runs 15 residues. CDR1 and CDR2 from the germline V gene are MNHEY and SVGEGT. The CDR3 nucleotides read TGTGCCAGCAGTTATGGGGACAGAGACACAGATACGCAGTATTTT. Its protein product is CASSYGDRDTDTQYF.

This chain links TRBV2 with TRBJ2-1; TRBD1 is a possible D gene (6 bases). Deletions cut 7 bases from V and 10 bases from J, with 23 bases between. The CDR3 contains 15 residues. Germline V gene sequence: CDR1 SNHLY, CDR2 FYNNEI. The CDR3 DNA follows: TGTGCCAGCATGCTACAGGGCCTCATTTCGGAAGAGCAGTTCTTC. Its protein is CASMLQGLISEEQFF.

The gene calls are TRBV27 and TRBJ1-6; no clear D gene. CDR1 and CDR2 (germline): MNHEY, SMNVEV (reference sequence). With 7 bases removed from V and 0 bases from J, the gap between germline ends came to 10 bases. The CDR3 spans 15 residues. For the CDR3, the DNA is TGTGCCAGCACCTCCCGCGGCTCCTATAATTCACCCCTCCACTTT. This gives the protein CASTSRGSYNSPLHF.

The chain employs TRBV18 and TRBJ2-3; 9 bases are shared with TRBD1. Unmatched junction bases numbered 4, after V lost 2 bases and J lost 4 bases. The germline CDR1 and CDR2 sequences are KGHSH and LQKENI. This CDR3 is 15 amino acids long. CDR3 sequence (DNA): TGTGCCAGCTCACCAACAGGGGGCCCTCCAGATACGCAGTATTTT. As protein: CASSPTGGPPDTQYF.

This chain connects TRBV6-5 to TRBJ1-2; D is perhaps TRBD1 (5 bases). The CDR3 length is 15 residues. The V gene's germline CDR1 is MNHEY and CDR2 SVGAGI. V was clipped by 0 bases and J by 3 bases, with 11 bases between them. In DNA, the CDR3 is TGTGCCAGCAGTTACTCGGTGCAGGGTGACTATGGCTACACCTTC. This gives the protein CASSYSVQGDYGYTF.

This clone was seen a single time. The CDR3 DNA reads as TGTGCCAGCAGTTACCTTGGGGCTACCGAAGCTTTCTTT. Amino acid sequence: CASSYLGATEAFF. V gene TRBV6-2 or TRBV6-3 combines with J gene TRBJ1-1; D is possibly TRBD1 (5 bases). CDR3 length: 13 residues. V was cut by 2 bases and J by 8 bases, with 12 bases left in between. Germline values: CDR1 MNHEY, CDR2 SVGEGT.

J is TRBJ1-6 and V is TRBV28; D gene ambiguous. V was pared by 3 bases and J by 9 bases, with 12 bases between. Germline V lookup: CDR1 MDHEN, CDR2 SYDVKM. The CDR3 is made up of 14 amino acids. CDR3: CASSLGQDGSPLHF. DNA of the CDR3: TGTGCCAGCAGTTTGGGTCAGGACGGTTCACCCCTCCACTTT.

V gene TRBV7-9 combines with J gene TRBJ1-2, with D unresolved. Germline V gene lookup returns CDR1 SEHNR and CDR2 FQNEAQ (reference sequence). Trimming shortened V by 5 bases and J by 8 bases, and 9 bases separated the two germline ends. The CDR3 spans 11 residues. CDR3 DNA sequence: TGTGCCAGCAGCGGCTCAGAGGGCTACACCTTC. Its translation: CASSGSEGYTF.

The V gene is TRBV5-1, the J gene TRBJ2-3, with 14 bases fitting TRBD2. The ends lost 4 bases at V and 2 bases at J; junction bases unmatched: 3. The CDR3 consists of 16 residues. Germline lookup yields CDR1 SGHRS and CDR2 YFSETQ. CDR3 in DNA: TGCGCCAGCAGCCCGGGACTAGCGGGGGTCACAGATACGCAGTATTTT. Translated: CASSPGLAGVTDTQYF. Full variable domain (outside the CDR3, taken from reference TRBV5-1 and TRBJ2-3): KAGVTQTPRYLIKTRGQQVTLSCSPISGHRSVSWYQQTPGQGLQFLFEYFSETQRNKGNFPGRFSGRQFSNSRSEMNVSTLELGDSALYLCASSPGLAGVTDTQYFGPGTRLTVL.

Here the CDR3 DNA reads TGTGCCAGCAGTGAGACAGGGTACAACACCGGGGAGCTGTTTTTT. Protein sequence: CASSETGYNTGELFF. The chain uses TRBV6-6 and TRBJ2-2, with 7 nucleotides matching TRBD1. The CDR3 spans 15 residues. V shed 5 bases, J shed 2 bases, and the junction held 5 bases outside the gene matches. Germline CDR1 reads MNHNY; CDR2 reads SVGAGI (reference sequence).

The chain combines TRBV21-1 with TRBJ2-7; the table calls TRBD2, which could not be checked here. TRBV21-1 is reported as a pseudogene. The CDR3 length is 16 residues. CDR3 coding DNA: TGTGCCATGGAGCCGGGAAGGGAAGAGCCAACCTACGAGCAGTACGTC. Protein product: CAMEPGREEPTYEQYV.

This rearrangement joins TRBV7-2 to TRBJ1-2; 9 bases line up with TRBD1. Germline V gives CDR1 SGHTA, CDR2 FQGNSA. Germline trimming cut 2 bases from V and 3 bases from J; bases unmatched to any gene: 7. The length of the CDR3 is 16 residues. The CDR3 is CASSLRRDRVDYGYTF. In nucleotides, the CDR3 is TGTGCCAGCAGCTTACGACGGGACAGGGTAGACTATGGCTACACCTTC.

In its sample, this clone was seen a few times. This chain joins TRBV7-2 and TRBJ2-2; no firm D call. V shed 2 bases and J shed 1 base, with 14 bases lying between them. Germline V gene sequence: CDR1 SGHTA, CDR2 FQGNSA. The CDR3 extends over 17 amino acids. The CDR3 loop is CASSLRSGPLNTGELFF. CDR3 nucleotide sequence: TGTGCCAGCAGCTTACGGTCCGGGCCTTTGAACACCGGGGAGCTGTTTTTT. Full variable domain (missing parts from reference TRBV7-2 and TRBJ2-2): GAGVSQSPSNKVTEKGKDVELRCDPISGHTALYWYRQSLGQGLEFLIYFQGNSAPDKSGLPSDRFSAERTGGSVSTLTIQRTQQEDSAVYLCASSLRSGPLNTGELFFGEGSRLTVL.

The chain combines TRBV6-5 with TRBJ2-2; 10 positions match TRBD2. This CDR3 region has 13 residues. The trim removed 0 bases at V and 15 bases at J, leaving 4 bases unmatched. The germline gives CDR1 MNHEY, CDR2 SVGAGI. The chain's CDR3 is CASSYSLAGVVFF. The CDR3 nucleotides are TGTGCCAGCAGTTACTCCCTAGCGGGGGTTGTGTTTTTT.

The chain employs TRBV7-2 and TRBJ1-4; 8 positions agree with TRBD1. Germline V gene lookup returns CDR1 SGHTA and CDR2 FQGNSA. The CDR3 contains 13 residues. V shed 6 bases and J 7 bases; nucleotides not matched to a gene: 4. CDR3 bases: TGTGCCAGCAGAGCAGACAGGGGTGAAAAACTGTTTTTT. It translates to CASRADRGEKLFF.